The entry that follows covers one T cell receptor beta chain sequence. Germline assignment: CDR1 SGHTA and CDR2 FQGNSA. This CDR3 is 15 amino acids long. The germline V and J ends were trimmed by 2 bases and 5 bases, with 15 bases remaining between them. Here immunoSEQ multiplex PCR was the method, and the copy in TCRdb shows in-frame clones only, minus some. Among 180,000 or so clones listed, roughly four fifths were seen once. This sample was included in a study of blood T cell repertoires in COVID-19. For the study at large: Whether acute or convalescent, the COVID-19 samples came from the United States, Italy and Spain.

Individuals drawn from approximately 26 US areas were roughly 18 to 100 years old. Participant reports of clinical history set cohort assignment. Two negative PCRs, clearance, or symptom resolution had been documented for recovered Cohort 3 donors. The source is a man in his forties who had recovered from COVID-19. Sequencing was performed on PBMCs or T cells enriched from blood (not recorded which). The J gene is TRBJ2-5, the V gene TRBV7-2; D might be TRBD2 (6 bases). CDR3 amino acids: CASSLMGLPQETQYF. CDR3 DNA sequence: TGTGCCAGCAGCTTAATGGGACTCCCGCAGGAGACCCAGTACTTC.